These 7 T cell receptor beta chains were sequenced from one sample in a study of patients and donors after allogeneic stem cell transplantation. TCRdb re-derived calls from the RT-PCR reads in MiXCR, one entry per CDR3 protein. The sample includes approximately 150,000 distinct CDR3 sequences, about a third of them seen just once. Sequencing was done on a sample of blood, either unsorted or a sorted T cell fraction (not recorded which). Receptor source: a human donor who was either an allogeneic HSCT recipient or a stem cell or donor lymphocyte infusion donor (not recorded which). It is not recorded whose cells these are; they may come from a transplant donor.

This rearrangement joins TRBV7-2 to TRBJ2-1; 10 positions agree with TRBD2. Germline V gene sequence: CDR1 SGHTA, CDR2 FQGNSA. V lost 1 base and J lost 3; bases outside the gene matches: 9. This CDR3 is 18 amino acids long. CDR3 region: CASSLGRDGLAVYNEQFF. The CDR3 coding sequence is TGTGCCAGCAGCTTAGGCCGGGACGGACTAGCGGTCTACAATGAGCAGTTCTTC.

This clonotype was seen a handful of times. The rearrangement links TRBV7-9 to TRBJ1-1, with unresolved D. CDR3 length: 14 amino acids. The V gene lost 4 bases and the J gene lost 4 bases, with 13 bases spanning the gap. Germline lookup yields CDR1 SEHNR and CDR2 FQNEAQ (reference sequence). The chain's CDR3 is CASSYTSTGTEAFF. The CDR3 coding sequence is TGTGCCAGCAGCTACACCTCGACCGGCACTGAAGCTTTCTTT.

J is TRBJ1-2 and V is TRBV7-3; the D gene is possibly TRBD1 (5 bases). The CDR3 contains 16 residues. Germline CDR1 and CDR2: SGHTA and FQGTGA. Trimming pared 4 bases from V and 3 bases from J, leaving 18 bases between. CDR3 coding DNA: TGTGCCAGCAGCTCACTATGGGCAGGGCGTGACTATGGCTACACCTTC. It is translated as CASSSLWAGRDYGYTF.

The rearrangement links TRBV6-2 or TRBV6-3 to TRBJ1-5; D perhaps matches TRBD1 (6 bases). The germline V gene has CDR1 MNHEY and CDR2 SVGEGT. V was cut by 1 base and J by 6 bases, with 7 bases left in between. The CDR3 is made up of 13 amino acids. CDR3 DNA sequence: TGTGCCAGCAGTTACTACAGGGCTCAGCCCCAGCATTTT. This encodes CASSYYRAQPQHF.

The chain joins TRBV28 to TRBJ2-5; TRBD2 matches at 8 bases. This CDR3 is 14 amino acids long. V lost 6 bases, J lost 4 bases, and 7 bases stayed unmatched. The germline V gene has CDR1 MDHEN and CDR2 SYDVKM. The CDR3, as DNA: TGTGCCAGCAGACTATGGGGACTAGGAGAGACCCAGTACTTC. It yields the protein CASRLWGLGETQYF.

The CDR3 nucleotides are TGTGCCACCAGCAGGGGGACAGGGCCGAACACCGGGGAGCTGTTTTTT. Amino acids: CATSRGTGPNTGELFF. This chain connects TRBV15 to TRBJ2-2; 9 bases are shared with TRBD1. The CDR3 is made up of 16 amino acids. Losses at the gene ends were 3 bases for V and 0 bases for J; bases not matched to a gene: 2. Germline CDR1 reads LNHNV; CDR2 reads YYDKDF (reference sequence). Combining the CDR3 with reference TRBV15 and TRBJ2-2 gives the whole variable domain DAMVIQNPRYQVTQFGKPVTLSCSQTLNHNVMYWYQQKSSQAPKLLFHYYDKDFNNEADTPDNFQSRRPNTSFCFLDIRSPGLGDTAMYLCATSRGTGPNTGELFFGEGSRLTVL.

Only a few counts were recorded for this clonotype. CDR3 coding DNA: TGTGCCAGCAGCCCTTGGACTAGCGGGGGGGCGTATTACAATGAGCAGTTCTTC. Amino acids: CASSPWTSGGAYYNEQFF. V usage is TRBV9 and J usage is TRBJ2-1, with 15 bases identical to TRBD2. Germline V lookup: CDR1 SGDLS, CDR2 YYNGEE. The CDR3 spans 18 residues. V shed 4 bases, J shed 4 bases, and the junction held 9 bases outside the gene matches.